These 8 T cell receptor beta chains share one sample of origin, sequenced in a study of brain metastases from non-small cell lung cancer. Method: immunoSEQ multiplex PCR; TCRdb's copy keeps in-frame clones and lacks some. The repertoire consists of under 2,000 clones, with 84% occurring once and the leading ten covering 17%. The sequencing sample was made of primary lung tumor tissue. These receptors were collected from a donor at least 40 years old with non-small cell lung cancer.

The chain links TRBV15 to TRBJ2-1; 7 positions match TRBD1. This CDR3 comprises 15 residues. Trimming took 0 bases from V and 5 from J; bases not matched to a gene: 4. Germline values: CDR1 LNHNV, CDR2 YYDKDF (reference sequence). CDR3 nucleotides: TGTGCCACCAGCAGAGAGGGACAGCCCCACAATGAGCAGTTCTTC. It specifies CATSREGQPHNEQFF.

The V gene is TRBV27, the J gene TRBJ2-7, with D possibly being TRBD1 (6 bases). Germline V gene data show CDR1 as MNHEY and CDR2 as SMNVEV (reference sequence). The germline V and J ends were trimmed by 4 bases and 3 bases, with 16 bases remaining between them. The CDR3 runs 15 residues. CDR3 residues: CASSYEPLQGYEQYF. In DNA, the CDR3 is TGTGCCAGCAGTTATGAACCTTTACAGGGCTACGAGCAGTACTTC.

This clone counts as large (0.1 to 1%). The chain couples TRBV6-5 to TRBJ2-3; D ambiguous. Trimming shortened V by 6 bases and J by 7 bases, and 8 bases separated the two germline ends. Per the germline V gene, CDR1 is MNHEY and CDR2 is SVGAGI. This CDR3 comprises 11 residues. The CDR3 nucleotides read TGTGCCAGCAGCCTTGGGAATACGCAGTATTTT. It yields the protein CASSLGNTQYF.

This chain connects TRBV6-5 to TRBJ1-1, with D uncertain. Looked up from germline, CDR1 is MNHEY and CDR2 is SVGAGI. Deletions cut 4 bases from V and 8 bases from J, with 11 bases between. The CDR3 has 12 residues. CDR3 sequence reads: CASSSFTREAFF. The CDR3 coding sequence is TGTGCCAGCAGTTCCTTTACGAGGGAAGCTTTCTTT.

This clone was seen just once. The chain joins TRBV19 to TRBJ2-5; tentatively, D is TRBD2 (5 bases). CDR3 length equals 13 residues. The germline gives CDR1 LNHDA, CDR2 SQIVND (reference sequence). The germline V and J ends were trimmed by 6 bases and 5 bases, with 13 bases remaining between them. This CDR3 is CASSQKSGETQYF. The CDR3 region has the DNA TGTGCCAGTAGCCAAAAGTCGGGGGAGACCCAGTACTTC.

The table lists this clone with a count of one. The chain is built from TRBV5-6 and TRBJ2-5, with no clear D. The J call may be in error: the DNA end matches TRBJ2-7 better. Germline assignment: CDR1 SGHDT and CDR2 YYEEEE. The CDR3 spans 11 residues. CDR3 amino acids: CASSSKYEQYF. The CDR3 nucleotides read TGTGCCAGCAGTTCCAAGTACGAGCAGTACTTC.

The rearrangement uses TRBV7-2 and TRBJ2-2; D could derive from TRBD1 or TRBD2 (5 bases each). Germline-derived CDR1 and CDR2 are SGHTA and FQGNSA. The CDR3 contains 14 residues. Trimming took 1 base from V and 5 from J, leaving 8 bases between them. The CDR3 loop reads CASSLEWGTGELFF. CDR3 DNA: TGTGCCAGCAGCTTAGAGTGGGGGACCGGGGAGCTGTTTTTT.

This sequence joins TRBV5-6 and TRBJ2-3; TRBD2 matches at 7 bases. Trimming took 3 bases from V and 2 from J; bases not matched to a gene: 6. The germline V gene has CDR1 SGHDT and CDR2 YYEEEE. The CDR3 sequence is 15 residues long. The CDR3 DNA sequence: TGTGCCAGCAGCTCCCCAGCGGGGCTCACAGATACGCAGTATTTT. This gives the protein CASSSPAGLTDTQYF.